This T cell receptor (beta chain) was obtained from a study of CD8 T cells in ankylosing spondylitis. A remark on this clonotype: Its antigen is not identified.

Between the trimmed V and J ends, which lost 0 bases and 5 bases, there was a span of 17 bases. This CDR3 contains 16 residues. Germline lookup yields CDR1 LGHNA and CDR2 YSLEER. Study-level points and caveats: Prior work had noted some motif variants in reactive arthritis blood and synovial fluid. In peripheral blood, disease-linked CD8+ clones occurred at relatively low frequencies. Typical of ankylosing spondylitis blood, it appeared, was a TCR beta motif of eight highly homologous variants.

Quantitative 5'-RACE with molecular barcodes produced the TCR beta libraries. TCRdb reanalysed the 5' RACE reads using MiXCR and keeps one entry per CDR3 protein. The top ten hold around a third of the sample, which has a few hundred thousand distinct CDR3 sequences, over 15% seen once. This clonotype was sampled from a male donor with ankylosing spondylitis or in good health (not recorded which). Sequencing input: blood, either unsorted or a sorted T cell fraction (not recorded which). The chain joins TRBV4-3 to TRBJ2-7; D is unclear. The CDR3 loop is CASSQDSTLSADEQYF. The CDR3 DNA sequence: TGCGCCAGCAGCCAAGATAGTACCCTATCGGCGGACGAGCAGTACTTC.